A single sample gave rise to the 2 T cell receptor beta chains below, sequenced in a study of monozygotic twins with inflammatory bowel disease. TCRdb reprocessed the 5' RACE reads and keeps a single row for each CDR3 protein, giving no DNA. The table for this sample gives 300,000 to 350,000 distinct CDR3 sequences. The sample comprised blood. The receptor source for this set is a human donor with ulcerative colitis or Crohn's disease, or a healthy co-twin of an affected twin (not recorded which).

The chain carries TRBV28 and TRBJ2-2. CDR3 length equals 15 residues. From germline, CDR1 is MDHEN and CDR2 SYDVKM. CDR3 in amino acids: CATRSRKTNTGELFF.

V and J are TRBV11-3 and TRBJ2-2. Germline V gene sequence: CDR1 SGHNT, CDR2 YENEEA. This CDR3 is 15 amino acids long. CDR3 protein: CASSLGGIHTGELFF.